The clone carrying this TCR beta chain has a count of ten or more. Its antigen remains unidentified. Time point in this sample: patch test 2, 6 weeks after DPC sensitization. Treatment specified: therapeutic diphenylcyclopropenone sensitization with weekly scalp DPC. This CDR3 spans 15 amino acids. V shed 3 bases and J 5 bases; nucleotides not matched to a gene: 12. Per the germline V gene, CDR1 is DFQATT and CDR2 is SNEGSKA (reference sequence). The data derive from a study of human T cells and chemical hapten exposure. About the research overall: Patients' scalps got diphenylcyclopropenone weekly throughout the approximately 26-week study. It was small differences in pooled library volume that mainly caused per-sample TCR yields to vary.

The library gave individual cDNA molecules unique molecular identifiers. TCRdb redid the calling of the RACE reads with MiXCR, one entry per CDR3 protein. The sample consists of some 99,000 distinct CDR3 sequences, 9.2% of them appearing once. General study results and limits: Patch test score showed a positive correlation with PT1 expanded TCR counts.

This sequence joins TRBV20-1 and TRBJ2-7, with 8 bases fitting TRBD2. This TCR was sampled from a woman between 35 and 50 years old with alopecia areata. Some clones in this sample may be carry-over from other donors' samples. The sequences come from whole blood, collected in connection with sensitization to the hapten diphenylcyclopropenone (DPC). CDR3 sequence: CSARPRGLVEHEQYF. The CDR3 DNA reads TGCAGTGCTAGGCCCCGGGGACTAGTCGAACACGAGCAGTACTTC.